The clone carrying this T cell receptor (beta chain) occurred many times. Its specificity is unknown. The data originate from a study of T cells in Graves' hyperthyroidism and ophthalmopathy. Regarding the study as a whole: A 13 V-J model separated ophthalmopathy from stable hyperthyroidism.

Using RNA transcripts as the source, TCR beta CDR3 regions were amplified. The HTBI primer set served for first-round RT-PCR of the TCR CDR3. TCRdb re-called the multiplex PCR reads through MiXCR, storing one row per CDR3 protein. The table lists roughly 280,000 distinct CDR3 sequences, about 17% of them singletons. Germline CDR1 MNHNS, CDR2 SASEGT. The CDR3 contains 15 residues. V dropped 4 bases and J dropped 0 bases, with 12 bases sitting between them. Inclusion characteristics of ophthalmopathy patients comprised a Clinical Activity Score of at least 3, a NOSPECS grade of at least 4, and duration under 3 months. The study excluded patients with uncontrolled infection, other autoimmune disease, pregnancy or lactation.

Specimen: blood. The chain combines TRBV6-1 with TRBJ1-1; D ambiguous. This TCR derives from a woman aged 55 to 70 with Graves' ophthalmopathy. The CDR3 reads CASSVRPSMNTEAFF. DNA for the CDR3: TGTGCCAGCAGTGTACGTCCAAGCATGAACACTGAAGCTTTCTTT.